Listed below are T cell receptor beta chains from one sample, sequenced in a study of cytomegalovirus exposure and HLA in healthy donors. Measured with immunoSEQ multiplex PCR; TCRdb has only the in-frame clones, and not every one. The sample holds some 90,000 clones, roughly four fifths seen once. The sample consisted of PBMCs. The receptors originated from a human donor in good health. The conserved cysteine and the conserved F or W are not part of the CDR3 here. Each record gives: clone size, J gene, CDR3 length, V gene, CDR3 protein. Size is omitted from some rows. Given values are once, few, many or a class for expanded clones.

NA TRBJ1-2 10 TRBV12-5 ASGFQGRGYT
NA TRBJ1-2 12 TRBV28 ASSLRQINYGYT
NA TRBJ2-5 14 TRBV7-2 ASTPGGTKKAGGQY
NA TRBJ1-4 13 TRBV28 ASSQLTGSNEKLF
NA TRBJ1-3 13 TRBV6-5 ASSPGDFSGNTIY
NA TRBJ1-4 15 TRBV28 ASSLLASSTTNEKLF
NA TRBJ1-4 13 TRBV11-2 ASSLPGQGSEKLF
NA TRBJ1-5 11 TRBV7-9 ASSPGSNQPQH
NA TRBJ1-2 11 TRBV19 ASRAGLNYGYT
few TRBJ1-2 12 TRBV29-1 SVEVTVANYGYT
NA TRBJ2-7 12 TRBV18 ASSPPKGLHEQY
few TRBJ1-1 12 TRBV2 ASSERGGVTEAF
NA TRBJ2-3 14 TRBV15 ATSREGGYRTDTQY
few TRBJ2-6 17 TRBV4-3 ASSQDPGQGASGANVLT
NA TRBJ1-1 15 TRBV7-2 ASSLESAWDRGPGIF
once TRBJ1-1 10 TRBV7-9 ASSEDREKAF
once TRBJ2-5 14 TRBV7-8 ASSQRLAGGRETQY
NA TRBJ2-7 18 TRBV19 ASSILWTSGGDPTPYEQY
NA TRBJ1-3 13 TRBV6-1 ASSGTWDFGNTIY
NA TRBJ2-7 15 TRBV4-1 ASSPTTHSGSTNEQY
NA TRBJ2-5 13 TRBV11-2 ASSLGLAGGETQY
NA TRBJ2-7 13 TRBV5-1 ASSLGQGPSYEQY
NA TRBJ2-5 9 TRBV27 ASSLGETQY
NA TRBJ1-5 12 TRBV19 ASKLQGATQPQH
NA TRBJ2-2 14 TRBV6-4 ASSDSGRVNTGELF
NA TRBJ1-1 15 TRBV5-1 ASSLHPDSRDRTEAF
NA TRBJ1-1 13 TRBV7-8 ASSSSGGDGTEAF
NA TRBJ2-1 13 TRBV6-5 ASSYSREAYNEQF
NA TRBJ1-2 11 TRBV7-8 ASRLTGDYGYT
few TRBJ2-1 13 TRBV27 ASSRLAGGRPEQF
NA TRBJ2-2 12 TRBV29-1 SVGTGGNTGELF
NA TRBJ1-6 11 TRBV9 ASSVATRNHLH
NA TRBJ2-3 15 TRBV9 ASSVGDRGPGTDTQY
NA TRBJ1-1 11 TRBV28 ASSLGQRTEAF
NA TRBJ2-7 10 TRBV28 ASTRVSYEQY